Listed below are T cell receptor beta chains from one sample, sequenced in a study. One entry per CDR3 protein, called by TCRdb with MiXCR from the 5' RACE reads. The sample has tens of thousands of distinct CDR3 sequences; approximately 26% are singletons. The material sequenced was tumor-infiltrating Tregs sorted from the breast tumor. These TCRs come from a female donor with breast cancer. Both conserved end residues are trimmed from each CDR3. Each record gives: J gene, V gene, CDR3 protein.

J: TRBJ1-2
V: TRBV20-1
CDR3: SARNQDYGYT

J: TRBJ1-4
V: TRBV6-1
CDR3: ASSSRLSANEKLF

J: TRBJ2-6
V: TRBV7-8
CDR3: ASSLVVQESGANVLT

J: TRBJ2-1
V: TRBV3-1
CDR3: ASSQEGKRGGHNEQF

J: TRBJ1-1
V: TRBV12-3/TRBV12-4
CDR3: ASTLLGGNTEAF

J: TRBJ2-2
V: TRBV7-3
CDR3: ASSFQGSGELF

J: TRBJ1-3
V: TRBV6-1
CDR3: ASSEAGTTGNTIY

J: TRBJ2-5
V: TRBV6-5
CDR3: ASSYYGGTEETQY

J: TRBJ1-6
V: TRBV4-1
CDR3: ASSSHQSGANNSPLH

J: TRBJ1-5
V: TRBV2
CDR3: ASTPWAANQPQH

J: TRBJ1-1
V: TRBV12-3/TRBV12-4
CDR3: ASRTQEGGTEAF

J: TRBJ1-3
V: TRBV5-1
CDR3: ASSEILPAGQGSGNTIY

J: TRBJ2-1
V: TRBV7-2
CDR3: ASSLLGFLGGEQF

J: TRBJ1-5
V: TRBV5-1
CDR3: ASSFGSDQPQH

J: TRBJ1-1
V: TRBV6-5
CDR3: ASSYFKGTGDTEAF

J: TRBJ1-2
V: TRBV20-1
CDR3: SASNQLNYGYT

J: TRBJ1-1
V: TRBV7-9
CDR3: ASSLAVPQGNTEAF

J: TRBJ1-6
V: TRBV6-1
CDR3: AGRARTAYNSPLH